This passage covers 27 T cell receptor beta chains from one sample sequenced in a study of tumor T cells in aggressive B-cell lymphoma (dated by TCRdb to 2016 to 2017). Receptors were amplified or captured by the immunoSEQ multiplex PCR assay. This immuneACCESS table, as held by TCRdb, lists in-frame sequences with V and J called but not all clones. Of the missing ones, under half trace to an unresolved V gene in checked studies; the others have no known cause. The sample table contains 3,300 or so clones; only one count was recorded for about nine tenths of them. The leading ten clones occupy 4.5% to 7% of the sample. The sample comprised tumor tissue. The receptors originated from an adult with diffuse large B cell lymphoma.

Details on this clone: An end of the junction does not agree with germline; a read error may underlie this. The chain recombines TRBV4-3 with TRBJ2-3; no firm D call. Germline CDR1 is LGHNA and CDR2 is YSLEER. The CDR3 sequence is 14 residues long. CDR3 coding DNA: TGCGCCAGCAGCCAAGATGTAACGCCAGATACGCAATATTTT. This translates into CASSQDVTPDTQYF.

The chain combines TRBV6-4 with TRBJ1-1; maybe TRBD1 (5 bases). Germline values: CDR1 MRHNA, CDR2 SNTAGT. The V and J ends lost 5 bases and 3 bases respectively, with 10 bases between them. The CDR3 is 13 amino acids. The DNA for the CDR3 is TGTGCCAGCAGTTCCGACAGCCACACTGAAGCTTTCTTT. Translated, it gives CASSSDSHTEAFF.

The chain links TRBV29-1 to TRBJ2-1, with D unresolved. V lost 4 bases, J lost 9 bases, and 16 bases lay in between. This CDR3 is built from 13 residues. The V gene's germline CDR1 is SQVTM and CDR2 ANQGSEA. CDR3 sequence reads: CSVVVTERGEQFF. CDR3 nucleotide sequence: TGCAGCGTTGTGGTCACGGAGCGCGGTGAGCAGTTCTTC.

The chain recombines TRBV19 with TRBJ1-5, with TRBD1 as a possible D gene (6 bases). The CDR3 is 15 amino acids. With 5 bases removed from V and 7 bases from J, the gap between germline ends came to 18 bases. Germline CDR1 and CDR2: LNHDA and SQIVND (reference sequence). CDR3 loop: CASSPNWGGRQPQHF. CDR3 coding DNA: TGTGCCAGTAGTCCTAACTGGGGGGGCAGGCAGCCCCAGCATTTT.

The CDR3 sequence: CASSLPGGNTDTQYF. CDR3 DNA sequence: TGCGCCAGCAGCTTACCCGGCGGGAACACAGATACGCAGTATTTT. The gene calls are TRBV4-1 and TRBJ2-3; maybe TRBD2 (6 bases). CDR3 size: 15 residues. Trimming removed 5 bases at V and 2 bases at J, with 14 bases between. Germline CDR1 is MGHRA and CDR2 is YSYEKL.

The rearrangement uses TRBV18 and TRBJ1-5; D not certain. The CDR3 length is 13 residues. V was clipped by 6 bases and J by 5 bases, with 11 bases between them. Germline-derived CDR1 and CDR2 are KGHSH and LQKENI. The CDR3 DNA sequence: TGTGCCAGCTCGCTTGGGGAGGATCAGCCCCAGCATTTT. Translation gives CASSLGEDQPQHF.

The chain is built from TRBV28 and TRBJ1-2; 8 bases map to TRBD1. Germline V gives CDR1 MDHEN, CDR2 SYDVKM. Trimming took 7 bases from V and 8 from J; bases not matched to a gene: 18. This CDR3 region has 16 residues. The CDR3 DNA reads TGTGCCAGCATTCCACTCCTCGGCAGGGGGCTTGAGGGCTACACCTTC. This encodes CASIPLLGRGLEGYTF.

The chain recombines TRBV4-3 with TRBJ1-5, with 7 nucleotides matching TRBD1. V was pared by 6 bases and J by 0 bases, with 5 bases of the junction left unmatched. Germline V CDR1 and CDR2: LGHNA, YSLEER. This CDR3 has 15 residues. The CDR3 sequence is CASSYDRDSNQPQHF. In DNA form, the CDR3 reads TGCGCCAGCAGTTACGACAGGGATAGCAATCAGCCCCAGCATTTT.

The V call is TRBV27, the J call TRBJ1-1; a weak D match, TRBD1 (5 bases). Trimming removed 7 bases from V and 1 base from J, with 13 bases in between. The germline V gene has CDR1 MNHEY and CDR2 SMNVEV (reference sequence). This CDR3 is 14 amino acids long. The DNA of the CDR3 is TGTGCCAGCAACCCAGTCCAGGGGAACACTGAAGCTTTCTTT. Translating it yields CASNPVQGNTEAFF.

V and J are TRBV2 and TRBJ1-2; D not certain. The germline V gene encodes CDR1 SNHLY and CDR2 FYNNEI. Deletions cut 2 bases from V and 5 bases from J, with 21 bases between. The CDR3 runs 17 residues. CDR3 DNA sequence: TGTGCCAGCAGTGAAAGAGGGCAGCGAGAGATTCTTTATGGCTACACCTTC. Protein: CASSERGQREILYGYTF.

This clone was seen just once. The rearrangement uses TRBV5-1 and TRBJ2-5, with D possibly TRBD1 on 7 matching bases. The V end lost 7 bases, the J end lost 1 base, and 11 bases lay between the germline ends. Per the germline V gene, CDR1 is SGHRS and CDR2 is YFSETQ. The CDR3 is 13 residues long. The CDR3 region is CASRRDSQETQYF. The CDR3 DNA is TGCGCCAGCCGGAGGGACAGCCAAGAGACCCAGTACTTC.

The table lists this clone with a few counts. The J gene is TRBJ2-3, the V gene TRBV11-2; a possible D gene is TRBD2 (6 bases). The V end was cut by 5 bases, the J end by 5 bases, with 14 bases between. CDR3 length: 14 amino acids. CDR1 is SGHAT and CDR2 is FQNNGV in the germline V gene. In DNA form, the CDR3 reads TGTGCCAGCAGCCGGAGGCAGGGAGGAGATACGCAGTATTTT. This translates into CASSRRQGGDTQYF.

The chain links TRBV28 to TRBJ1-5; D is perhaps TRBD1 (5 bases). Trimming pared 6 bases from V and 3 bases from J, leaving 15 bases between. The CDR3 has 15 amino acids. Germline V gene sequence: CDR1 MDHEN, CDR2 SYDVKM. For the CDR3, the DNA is TGTGCCAGCAGGTGGGGGGGGGAAGCCAATCAGCCCCAGCATTTT. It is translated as CASRWGGEANQPQHF.

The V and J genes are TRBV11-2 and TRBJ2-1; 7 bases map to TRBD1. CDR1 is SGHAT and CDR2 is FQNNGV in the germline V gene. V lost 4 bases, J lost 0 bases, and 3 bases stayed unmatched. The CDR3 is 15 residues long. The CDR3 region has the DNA TGTGCCAGCAGCTCCGGGACAGCCTCCTACAATGAGCAGTTCTTC. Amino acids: CASSSGTASYNEQFF.

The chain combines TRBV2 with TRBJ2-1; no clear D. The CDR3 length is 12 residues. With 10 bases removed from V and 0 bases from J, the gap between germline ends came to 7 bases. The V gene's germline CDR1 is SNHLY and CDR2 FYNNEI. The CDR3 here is CATRFSYNEQFF. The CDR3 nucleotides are TGTGCCACCCGGTTCTCCTACAATGAGCAGTTCTTC.

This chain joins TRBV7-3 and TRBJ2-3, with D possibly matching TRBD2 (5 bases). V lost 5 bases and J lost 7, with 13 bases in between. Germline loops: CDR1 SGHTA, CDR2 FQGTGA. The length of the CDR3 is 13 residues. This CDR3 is CASSRRYGHTQYF. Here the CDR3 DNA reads TGTGCCAGCAGCCGGAGGTATGGTCATACGCAGTATTTT.

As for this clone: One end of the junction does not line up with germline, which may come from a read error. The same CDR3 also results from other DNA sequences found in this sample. Here the CDR3 DNA reads TGCGCTATCCTTTGGGGGACTAGCGGGTCCTACAATGAGCAGTTCTTC. It yields the protein CAILWGTSGSYNEQFF. The chain recombines TRBV12-5 with TRBJ2-1, with 12 bases lining up with TRBD2. The CDR3 consists of 16 residues. CDR1 is LGHNT and CDR2 is FRNRAP in the germline V gene.

CDR3 sequence: CSAMDSREQYF. For the CDR3, the DNA is TGCAGTGCCATGGACTCTCGGGAGCAGTACTTC. The chain carries TRBV20-1 and TRBJ2-7, with D possibly being TRBD2 (5 bases). V shed 6 bases and J shed 7 bases, with 13 bases lying between them. CDR1 and CDR2 (germline): DFQATT, SNEGSKA (reference sequence). This CDR3 comprises 11 residues.

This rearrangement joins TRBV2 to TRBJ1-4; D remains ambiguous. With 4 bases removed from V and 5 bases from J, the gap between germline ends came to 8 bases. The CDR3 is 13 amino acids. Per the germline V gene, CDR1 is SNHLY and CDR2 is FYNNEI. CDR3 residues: CASSVVRNEKLFF. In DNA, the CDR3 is TGTGCCAGCAGTGTGGTCAGGAATGAAAAACTGTTTTTT.

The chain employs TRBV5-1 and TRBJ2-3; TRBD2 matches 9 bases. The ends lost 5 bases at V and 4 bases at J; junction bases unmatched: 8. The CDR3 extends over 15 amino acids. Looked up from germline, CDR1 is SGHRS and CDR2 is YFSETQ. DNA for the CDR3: TGCGCCAGCAGACGGGAACTAGCGGGTCCAGATACGCAGTATTTT. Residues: CASRRELAGPDTQYF.

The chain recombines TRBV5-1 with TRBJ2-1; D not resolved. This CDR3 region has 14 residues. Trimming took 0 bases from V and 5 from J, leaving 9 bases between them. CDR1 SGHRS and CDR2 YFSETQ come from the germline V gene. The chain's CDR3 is CASSLGALNNEQFF. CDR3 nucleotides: TGCGCCAGCAGCTTGGGGGCTCTTAACAATGAGCAGTTCTTC.

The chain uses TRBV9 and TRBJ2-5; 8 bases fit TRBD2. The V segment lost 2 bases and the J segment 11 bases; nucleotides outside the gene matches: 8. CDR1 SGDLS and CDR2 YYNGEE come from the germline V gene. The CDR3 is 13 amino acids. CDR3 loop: CASSVSASGSQYF. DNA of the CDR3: TGTGCCAGCAGCGTGAGTGCAAGCGGGAGTCAGTACTTC.

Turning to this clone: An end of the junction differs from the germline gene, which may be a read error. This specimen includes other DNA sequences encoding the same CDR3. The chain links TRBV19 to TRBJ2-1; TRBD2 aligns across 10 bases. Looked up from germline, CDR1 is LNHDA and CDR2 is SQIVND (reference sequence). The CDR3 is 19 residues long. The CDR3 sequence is CASSSIILAGEGAYNGQFF. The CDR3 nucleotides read TGTGCCAGTAGTAGTATAATCCTAGCGGGAGAAGGGGCCTACAATGGGCAGTTCTTC.

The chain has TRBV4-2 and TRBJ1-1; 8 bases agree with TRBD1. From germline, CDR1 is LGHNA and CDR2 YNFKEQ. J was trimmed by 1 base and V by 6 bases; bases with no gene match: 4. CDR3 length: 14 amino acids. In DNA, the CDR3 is TGTGCCAGCAGATCCACAGGGGGGAACACTGAAGCTTTCTTT. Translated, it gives CASRSTGGNTEAFF.

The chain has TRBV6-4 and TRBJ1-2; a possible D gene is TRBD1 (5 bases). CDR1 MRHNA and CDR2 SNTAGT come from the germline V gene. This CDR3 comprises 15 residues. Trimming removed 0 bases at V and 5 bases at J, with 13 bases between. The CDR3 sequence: CASSDSPGRGYGYTF. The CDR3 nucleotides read TGTGCCAGCAGTGACTCACCAGGACGGGGGTATGGCTACACCTTC.

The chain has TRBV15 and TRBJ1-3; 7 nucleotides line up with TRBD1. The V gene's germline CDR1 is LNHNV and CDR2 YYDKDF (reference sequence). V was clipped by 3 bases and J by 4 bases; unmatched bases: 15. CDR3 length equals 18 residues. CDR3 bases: TGTGCCACCAGCAGGGACCCCCTACAGGGGCTAAGAGGAAACACCATATATTTT. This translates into CATSRDPLQGLRGNTIYF. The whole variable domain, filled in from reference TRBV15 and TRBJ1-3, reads DAMVIQNPRYQVTQFGKPVTLSCSQTLNHNVMYWYQQKSSQAPKLLFHYYDKDFNNEADTPDNFQSRRPNTSFCFLDIRSPGLGDTAMYLCATSRDPLQGLRGNTIYFGEGSWLTVV.

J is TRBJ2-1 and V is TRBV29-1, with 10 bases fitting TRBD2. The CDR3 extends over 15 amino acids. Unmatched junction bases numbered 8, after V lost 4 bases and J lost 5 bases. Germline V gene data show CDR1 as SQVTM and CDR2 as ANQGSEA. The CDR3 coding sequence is TGCAGCGTTGGTGTCCTAGCGGGAGACGACAATGAGCAGTTCTTC. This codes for CSVGVLAGDDNEQFF.